The next 23 T cell receptor beta chains were all read from a single sample in a study of CD8 T cells in Susac syndrome. Random hexamers were used to reverse transcribe about 0.5 to 1 ug of RNA. TCRdb re-analysed the immunoSEQ multiplex PCR reads in MiXCR, keeping a single row per CDR3 protein. The sample carries about 180,000 distinct CDR3 sequences, about 93% recorded once. Sequencing was done on a sample of CD4+ T cells from PBMCs. The receptor source for this set is a human donor with Susac syndrome.

The chain uses TRBV30 and TRBJ1-2, with D perhaps matching TRBD1 (6 bases). Germline CDR1 reads GTSNPN; CDR2 reads SVGIG (reference sequence). The CDR3 totals 13 residues. V lost 2 bases and J 5 bases, leaving 12 bases between the germline ends. CDR3 loop: CAWSPDRAYGYTF. In DNA form, the CDR3 reads TGTGCCTGGAGTCCGGACAGAGCTTATGGCTACACCTTC.

The V call is TRBV3-1, the J call TRBJ1-2; 7 bases map to TRBD1. V was clipped by 4 bases and J by 2 bases; unmatched bases: 4. Per the germline V gene, CDR1 is LGHDT and CDR2 is YNNKEL (reference sequence). This CDR3 is 14 amino acids long. The CDR3 spells CASSRLGQNYGYTF. CDR3 bases: TGTGCCAGCAGCCGCCTGGGACAGAACTATGGCTACACCTTC.

CDR3 amino acids: CAWSRWGASYEQYF. CDR3 DNA: TGTGCCTGGAGCAGGTGGGGGGCCTCCTACGAGCAGTACTTC. The rearrangement links TRBV30 to TRBJ2-7, with D possibly being TRBD1 or TRBD2 (6 bases each). V was trimmed by 3 bases and J by 0 bases, leaving 12 bases between them. Germline values: CDR1 GTSNPN, CDR2 SVGIG (reference sequence). The CDR3 extends over 14 amino acids.

This rearrangement joins TRBV24-1 to TRBJ2-1, with 11 bases matching TRBD2. Trimming cost V 2 bases and J 9 bases; bases outside gene matches: 11. Germline V gives CDR1 KGHDR, CDR2 SFDVKD. This CDR3 contains 17 residues. CDR3 sequence: CATSDSLAGGPQGEQFF. DNA of the CDR3: TGTGCCACCAGTGATTCTCTAGCGGGAGGCCCGCAGGGTGAGCAGTTCTTC.

The chain has TRBV9 and TRBJ2-1, with 10 bases identical to TRBD1. The CDR3 extends over 14 amino acids. After removal of 5 bases from V and 5 bases from J, the junction contained 4 bases not matched to a gene. Germline loops: CDR1 SGDLS, CDR2 YYNGEE. CDR3 residues: CASSRQGADNEQFF. The CDR3 region has the DNA TGTGCCAGCAGTAGACAGGGGGCGGACAATGAGCAGTTCTTC.

The chain employs TRBV9 and TRBJ1-1, with 10 bases matching TRBD1. The V gene end was trimmed by 3 bases and the J gene end by 3 bases; junction bases not matched to a gene: 2. This CDR3 is 14 amino acids long. Germline lookup yields CDR1 SGDLS and CDR2 YYNGEE. The CDR3 sequence is CASSAGTGDTEAFF. CDR3 sequence (DNA): TGTGCCAGCAGCGCAGGGACAGGGGACACTGAAGCTTTCTTT. Looking up the rest from reference TRBV9 and TRBJ1-1 gives the full variable domain: DSGVTQTPKHLITATGQRVTLRCSPRSGDLSVYWYQQSLDQGLQFLIQYYNGEERAKGNILERFSAQQFPDLHSELNLSSLELGDSALYFCASSAGTGDTEAFFGQGTRLTVV.

This chain uses TRBV2 with TRBJ1-2; maybe TRBD1 (6 bases). Trimming pared 3 bases from V and 8 bases from J, leaving 16 bases between. From germline, CDR1 is SNHLY and CDR2 FYNNEI. The CDR3 has 14 amino acids. The CDR3 bases are TGTGCCAGCAGTGAGCAAAACAGGGAACGCGGCTACACCTTC. Protein sequence: CASSEQNRERGYTF.

The chain employs TRBV29-1 and TRBJ2-3, with D maybe TRBD2 (6 bases). Germline V CDR1 and CDR2: SQVTM, ANQGSEA. V lost 6 bases to trimming and J lost 0 bases, with 13 bases between them. CDR3 length equals 14 residues. In nucleotides, the CDR3 is TGCAGCGTCAGACTAGACGAAAGCACAGATACGCAGTATTTT. It specifies CSVRLDESTDTQYF.

CDR3 sequence reads: CASSQQKRVDPNEKLFF. CDR3 DNA: TGTGCCAGCAGCCAACAAAAAAGGGTGGATCCTAATGAAAAACTGTTTTTT. This sequence joins TRBV4-2 and TRBJ1-4, with unresolved D. Germline V CDR1 and CDR2: LGHNA, YNFKEQ. The CDR3 covers 17 residues. Trimming stripped 2 bases from V and 3 bases from J, with 16 bases between.

The V and J genes are TRBV25-1 and TRBJ2-5; the match to TRBD1 covers 9 bases. Germline V CDR1 and CDR2: MGHDK, SYGVNS. CDR3 length equals 15 residues. After removal of 3 bases from V and 5 bases from J, the junction contained 7 bases not matched to a gene. DNA of the CDR3: TGTGCCAGCAGTGACCCCCGACAGGGGGGGGAGACCCAGTACTTC. Translation gives CASSDPRQGGETQYF.

The rearrangement uses TRBV20-1 and TRBJ1-2, with D maybe TRBD1 (5 bases). CDR3 length equals 12 residues. Trimming stripped 3 bases from V and 6 bases from J, with 11 bases between. CDR1 and CDR2 from the germline V gene are DFQATT and SNEGSKA (reference sequence). This chain's CDR3 is CSASQGDDGYTF. Here the CDR3 DNA reads TGCAGTGCTAGTCAAGGGGACGATGGCTACACCTTC.

The rearrangement uses TRBV28 and TRBJ2-1; 10 positions match TRBD2. Germline CDR1 and CDR2: MDHEN and SYDVKM. The CDR3 runs to 16 residues. The V gene end was trimmed by 4 bases and the J gene end by 8 bases; junction bases not matched to a gene: 11. The DNA for the CDR3 is TGTGCCAGCAGTTCGCCGACTAGCGGGCAGGCCTATGAGCAGTTCTTC. This translates into CASSSPTSGQAYEQFF.

This clonotype showed up just once. This rearrangement joins TRBV20-1 to TRBJ2-7; possibly TRBD2 for D (6 bases). The CDR3 has 12 amino acids. CDR1 is DFQATT and CDR2 is SNEGSKA in the germline V gene (reference sequence). Trimming shortened V by 4 bases and J by 4 bases, and 11 bases separated the two germline ends. Here the CDR3 DNA reads TGCAGTGCTATCCCAGCGGGTTACGAGCAGTACTTC. Its translation is CSAIPAGYEQYF.

The chain is built from TRBV20-1 and TRBJ2-1; D might be TRBD1 (6 bases). The CDR3 length is 14 residues. The V gene's germline CDR1 is DFQATT and CDR2 SNEGSKA (reference sequence). V lost 6 bases, J lost 6 bases, and 18 bases lay in between. In DNA form, the CDR3 reads TGCAGTGCAGACGTAGGGGACATCCGCAATGAGCAGTTCTTC. Encoded protein: CSADVGDIRNEQFF.

The chain joins TRBV20-1 to TRBJ1-2, with D perhaps TRBD1 (6 bases). Germline-derived CDR1 and CDR2 are DFQATT and SNEGSKA (reference sequence). The CDR3 runs to 14 residues. The ends were cut back, 2 bases at V and 8 bases at J, with 18 bases in the middle. CDR3 sequence: CSARHRVLVEGYTF. The CDR3, as DNA: TGCAGTGCTAGACACAGGGTCCTCGTTGAGGGCTACACCTTC.

The rearrangement links TRBV30 to TRBJ1-2, with D maybe TRBD1 (5 bases). Trimming left V 1 base short and J 3 bases short, with 6 bases between. The CDR3 covers 12 residues. The germline gives CDR1 GTSNPN, CDR2 SVGIG (reference sequence). The CDR3 region is CAWSGGDYGYTF. CDR3 in DNA: TGTGCCTGGAGTGGAGGGGACTATGGCTACACCTTC. Using reference TRBV30 and TRBJ1-2 for the parts outside the CDR3, the full variable domain is SQTIHQWPATLVQPVGSPLSLECTVEGTSNPNLYWYRQAAGRGLQLLFYSVGIGQISSEVPQNLSASRPQDRQFILSSKKLLLSDSGFYLCAWSGGDYGYTFGSGTRLTVV.

This clonotype occurred once. This chain uses TRBV5-6 with TRBJ2-5; TRBD1 agrees at 8 bases. The germline gives CDR1 SGHDT, CDR2 YYEEEE. V was pared by 5 bases and J by 1 base, with 4 bases of the junction left unmatched. The CDR3 loop spans 14 amino acids. CDR3 in amino acids: CASRSTGGQETQYF. The CDR3 nucleotides read TGTGCCAGCAGGTCAACAGGGGGCCAAGAGACCCAGTACTTC.

The gene calls are TRBV27 and TRBJ2-7; D ambiguous. Germline lookup yields CDR1 MNHEY and CDR2 SMNVEV (reference sequence). The V gene lost 0 bases and the J gene lost 5 bases, with 8 bases spanning the gap. The CDR3 runs to 13 residues. The CDR3 region has the DNA TGTGCCAGCAGTTTATCGTTTCTCCACGAGCAGTACTTC. Its protein is CASSLSFLHEQYF.

This clonotype has a single count. The genes are TRBV7-9 and TRBJ2-1, with 13 bases lining up with TRBD2. This CDR3 is 15 amino acids long. V shed 5 bases, J shed 10 bases, and the junction held 8 bases outside the gene matches. CDR1 and CDR2 from the germline V gene are SEHNR and FQNEAQ (reference sequence). CDR3 sequence reads: CASSPKLAGGNEQFF. For the CDR3, the DNA is TGTGCCAGCAGCCCCAAACTAGCGGGAGGGAACGAGCAGTTCTTC.

The chain uses TRBV7-6 and TRBJ1-1; D is perhaps TRBD1 (5 bases). Trimming left V 2 bases short and J 1 base short, with 17 bases between. CDR1 and CDR2 (germline): SGHVS, FNYEAQ. There are 17 residues in the CDR3. DNA for the CDR3: TGTGCCAGCAGCTTAAACGTGTTGGGGGGACCGAACACTGAAGCTTTCTTT. Translating gives CASSLNVLGGPNTEAFF.

The gene calls are TRBV4-2 and TRBJ1-2; D is unclear. CDR1 LGHNA and CDR2 YNFKEQ come from the germline V gene. The CDR3 covers 17 residues. V shed 0 bases and J shed 1 base, with 15 bases lying between them. CDR3: CASSQDLVVEGNYGYTF. CDR3 bases: TGTGCCAGCAGCCAAGATCTTGTTGTCGAGGGTAACTATGGCTACACCTTC.

The chain carries TRBV9 and TRBJ1-1; TRBD1 might be the D (5 bases). The CDR3 is 16 residues long. Looked up from germline, CDR1 is SGDLS and CDR2 is YYNGEE. The V gene lost 2 bases and the J gene lost 3 bases, with 17 bases spanning the gap. CDR3 sequence (DNA): TGTGCCAGCAGCGTCGCCCTCCAGGGTGAGGACACTGAAGCTTTCTTT. It encodes CASSVALQGEDTEAFF.

The genes are TRBV7-8 and TRBJ2-1; D gene ambiguous. With 1 base removed from V and 2 bases from J, the gap between germline ends came to 15 bases. CDR3 length: 17 amino acids. Germline CDR1 reads SGHVS; CDR2 reads FQNEAQ. CDR3 loop: CASSLVEEYGPYNEQFF. DNA of the CDR3: TGTGCCAGCAGCTTAGTAGAAGAATATGGCCCCTACAATGAGCAGTTCTTC.